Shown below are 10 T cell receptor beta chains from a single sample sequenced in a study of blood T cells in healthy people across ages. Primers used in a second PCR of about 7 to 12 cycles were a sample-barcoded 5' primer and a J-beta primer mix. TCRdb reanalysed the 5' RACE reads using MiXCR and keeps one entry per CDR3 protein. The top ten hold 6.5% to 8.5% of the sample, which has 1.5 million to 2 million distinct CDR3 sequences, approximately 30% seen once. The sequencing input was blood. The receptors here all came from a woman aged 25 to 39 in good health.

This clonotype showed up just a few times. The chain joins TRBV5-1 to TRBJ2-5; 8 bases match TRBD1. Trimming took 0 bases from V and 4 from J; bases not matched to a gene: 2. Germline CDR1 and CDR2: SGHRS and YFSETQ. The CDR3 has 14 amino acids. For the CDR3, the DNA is TGCGCCAGCAGCTTGGGCAGGGGGCCAGAGACCCAGTACTTC. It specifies CASSLGRGPETQYF.

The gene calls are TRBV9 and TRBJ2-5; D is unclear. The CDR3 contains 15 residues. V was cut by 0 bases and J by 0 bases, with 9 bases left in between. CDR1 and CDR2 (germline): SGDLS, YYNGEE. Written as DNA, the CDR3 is TGTGCCAGCAGCGTAGCCCCGACTCACCAAGAGACCCAGTACTTC. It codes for CASSVAPTHQETQYF.

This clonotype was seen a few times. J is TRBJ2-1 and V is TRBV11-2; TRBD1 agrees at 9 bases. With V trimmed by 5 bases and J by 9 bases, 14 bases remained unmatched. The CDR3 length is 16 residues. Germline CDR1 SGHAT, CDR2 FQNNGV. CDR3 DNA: TGTGCCAGCAGCATCAACAGGGGGCTGCTTGGACTTGAGCAGTTCTTC. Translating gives CASSINRGLLGLEQFF.

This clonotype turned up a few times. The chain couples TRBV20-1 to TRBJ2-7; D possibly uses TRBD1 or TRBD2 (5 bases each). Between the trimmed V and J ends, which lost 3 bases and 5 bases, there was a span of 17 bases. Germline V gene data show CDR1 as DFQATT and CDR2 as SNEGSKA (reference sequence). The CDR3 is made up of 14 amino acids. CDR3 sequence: CSARSRDGYHEQYF. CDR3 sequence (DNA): TGCAGTGCTAGGAGTAGGGACGGGTACCACGAGCAGTACTTC.

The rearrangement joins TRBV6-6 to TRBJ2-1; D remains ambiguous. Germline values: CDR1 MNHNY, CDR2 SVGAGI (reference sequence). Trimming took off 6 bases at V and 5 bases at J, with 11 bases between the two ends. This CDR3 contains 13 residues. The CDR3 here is CASSPPADNEQFF. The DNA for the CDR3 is TGTGCCAGCAGCCCTCCGGCAGACAATGAGCAGTTCTTC.

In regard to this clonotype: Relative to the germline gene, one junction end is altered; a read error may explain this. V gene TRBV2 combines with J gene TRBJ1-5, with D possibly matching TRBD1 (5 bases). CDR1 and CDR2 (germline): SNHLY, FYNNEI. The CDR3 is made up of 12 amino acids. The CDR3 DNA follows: TGTGTCAGCAGTACTCAGGGTCAGCCCCAGCATTTT. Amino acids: CVSSTQGQPQHF.

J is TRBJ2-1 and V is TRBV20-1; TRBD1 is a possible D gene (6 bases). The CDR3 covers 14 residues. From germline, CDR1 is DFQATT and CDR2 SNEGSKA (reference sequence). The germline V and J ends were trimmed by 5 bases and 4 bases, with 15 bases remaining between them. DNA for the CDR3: TGCAGTGCTCGAATCGGGACATCTTACAATGAGCAGTTCTTC. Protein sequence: CSARIGTSYNEQFF.

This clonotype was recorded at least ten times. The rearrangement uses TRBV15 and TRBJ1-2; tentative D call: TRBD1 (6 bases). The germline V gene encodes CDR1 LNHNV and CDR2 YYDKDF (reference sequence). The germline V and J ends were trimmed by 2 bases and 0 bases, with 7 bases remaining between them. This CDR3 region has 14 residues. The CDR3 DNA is TGTGCCACCAGCAGACGGACAGCTAACTATGGCTACACCTTC. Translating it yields CATSRRTANYGYTF.

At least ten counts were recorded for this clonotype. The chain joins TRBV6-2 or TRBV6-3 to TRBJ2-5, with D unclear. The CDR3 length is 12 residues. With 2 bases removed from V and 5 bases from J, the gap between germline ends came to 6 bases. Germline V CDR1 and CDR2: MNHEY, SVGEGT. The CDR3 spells CASSYSPETQYF. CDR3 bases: TGTGCCAGCAGTTACAGTCCGGAGACCCAGTACTTC.

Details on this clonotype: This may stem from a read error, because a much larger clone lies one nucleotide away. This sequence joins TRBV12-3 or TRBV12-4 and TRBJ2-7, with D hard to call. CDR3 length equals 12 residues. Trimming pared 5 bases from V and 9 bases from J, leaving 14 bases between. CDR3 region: CASSTQDLVQYF. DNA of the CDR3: TGTGCCAGCAGTACTCAGGATTTGGTGCAGTACTTC.